This TCR beta chain was sequenced during a study of blood T cell repertoires in COVID-19. Using immunoSEQ multiplex PCR, the repertoire was profiled, and TCRdb retains in-frame clones only, with some absent. This sample has under 300,000 clones, with roughly 87% found just once. The CDR3 sequence is 16 residues long. The junction had 15 bases not matched to a gene; V was cut back by 4 bases and J by 7 bases. Germline loops: CDR1 GTSNPN, CDR2 SVGIG (reference sequence). The TCR sequence derives from a young woman with acute COVID-19. This chain uses TRBV30 with TRBJ1-5, with 8 bases matching TRBD1. Sample: PBMCs or T cells enriched from blood (not recorded which). The CDR3 loop reads CAWTNTGQGARQPQHF. The DNA for the CDR3 is TGTGCCTGGACTAATACCGGACAGGGAGCACGGCAGCCCCAGCATTTT. Based on the CDR3 plus reference TRBV30 and TRBJ1-5, the full variable domain is SQTIHQWPATLVQPVGSPLSLECTVEGTSNPNLYWYRQAAGRGLQLLFYSVGIGQISSEVPQNLSASRPQDRQFILSSKKLLLSDSGFYLCAWTNTGQGARQPQHFGDGTRLSIL.